This T cell receptor (beta chain) was sequenced during a study of T cell responses to AZD1222 COVID-19 vaccine. This CDR3 comprises 12 residues. Trimming shortened V by 3 bases and J by 2 bases, and 4 bases separated the two germline ends. Turning to this clone: Its antigen is unidentified.

Only in-frame clones appear in the TCRdb table, and some are missing; sequencing was by immunoSEQ multiplex PCR. The repertoire consists of about 18,000 clones, with around 92% occurring once and the leading ten covering about 9.5%. Study observations and caveats: Researchers report vaccine-associated CD4 TCRs spanning spike, with dominance at 160-218 and 743-854.

Source: peripheral blood, taken 28 days after the second AZD1222 dose. The source is an adult who received the AZD1222 COVID-19 vaccine. This chain links TRBV12-3 or TRBV12-4 with TRBJ2-5; D unresolved. The CDR3, as DNA: TGTGCCAGCAGTTTCCCTCAAGAGACCCAGTACTTC. It yields the protein CASSFPQETQYF.